The 31 T cell receptor beta chains listed next were all sequenced from one sample in a study of CD8 T cells in ankylosing spondylitis. TCRdb fed the 5' RACE reads into MiXCR, producing one record per CDR3 protein. Counted here are 200,000 to 300,000 distinct CDR3 sequences, about 30% occurring once; the ten biggest clones make up about 4%. Sequencing was performed on blood, either unsorted or a sorted T cell fraction (not recorded which). The origin of the receptors is a male donor with ankylosing spondylitis or in good health (not recorded which).

The rearrangement joins TRBV20-1 to TRBJ2-7, with no clear D. Germline assignment: CDR1 DFQATT and CDR2 SNEGSKA (reference sequence). This CDR3 comprises 14 residues. V shed 1 base and J shed 2 bases, with 12 bases lying between them. The DNA for the CDR3 is TGCAGTGCTAGAGGGGGTGAAAGCACCTACGAGCAGTACTTC. Protein sequence: CSARGGESTYEQYF.

This clonotype has ten or more counts. The V and J genes are TRBV29-1 and TRBJ1-2; possible D gene TRBD1, 5 bases. CDR3 length equals 14 residues. Germline CDR1 and CDR2: SQVTM and ANQGSEA. The ends were cut back, 0 bases at V and 3 bases at J, with 11 bases in the middle. The CDR3 loop is CSVEEGGVDYGYTF. The DNA for the CDR3 is TGCAGCGTTGAAGAGGGGGGAGTTGACTATGGCTACACCTTC.

The V call is TRBV20-1, the J call TRBJ2-7; TRBD2 agrees at 8 bases. There are 16 residues in the CDR3. V lost 5 bases, J lost 4 bases, and 16 bases stayed unmatched. Germline V gives CDR1 DFQATT, CDR2 SNEGSKA (reference sequence). As DNA, the CDR3 is TGCAGTGCTCCCCACGGGGAGAAGCGGGGGAGATACGAGCAGTACTTC. The encoded protein is CSAPHGEKRGRYEQYF.

This clonotype was observed once. The genes are TRBV20-1 and TRBJ2-3, with 13 bases aligning to TRBD2. J was trimmed by 11 bases and V by 5 bases; bases with no gene match: 22. The CDR3 loop spans 18 amino acids. Germline lookup yields CDR1 DFQATT and CDR2 SNEGSKA (reference sequence). In nucleotides, the CDR3 is TGCAGTGCTTTTACGGGACTAGCGGGGACCCTTAAGAATGTTGGGCAGTATTTT. Amino acids: CSAFTGLAGTLKNVGQYF.

V and J are TRBV7-9 and TRBJ1-1; D remains unclear. The CDR3 totals 15 residues. Germline CDR1 and CDR2: SEHNR and FQNEAQ (reference sequence). Trimming stripped 7 bases from V and 1 base from J, with 16 bases between. The CDR3 DNA follows: TGTGCCAGCAACATACAACAGAAACAGAACACTGAAGCTTTCTTT. Amino acid sequence: CASNIQQKQNTEAFF.

This clonotype was seen more than once but under ten times. The chain links TRBV12-3 or TRBV12-4 to TRBJ2-7, with D tentatively TRBD1 (5 bases). The ends were cut back, 0 bases at V and 4 bases at J, with 10 bases in the middle. CDR3 length: 14 residues. The DNA for the CDR3 is TGTGCCAGCAGTTTAGCTCCCAGGGTTTACGAGCAGTACTTC. Translation gives CASSLAPRVYEQYF.

V and J are TRBV12-3 or TRBV12-4 and TRBJ1-5, with unresolved D. Between the trimmed V and J ends, which lost 6 bases and 5 bases, there was a span of 8 bases. The CDR3 runs to 12 residues. The CDR3 sequence is CASRAYDQPQHF. For the CDR3, the DNA is TGTGCCAGCAGGGCGTATGATCAGCCCCAGCATTTT.

At least ten counts were recorded for this clonotype. This chain uses TRBV12-3 or TRBV12-4 with TRBJ2-1; a possible D gene is TRBD1 (6 bases). The CDR3 has 16 residues. Trimming took off 4 bases at V and 0 bases at J, with 13 bases between the two ends. The CDR3 coding sequence is TGTGCCAGCAGTTCCGCAACAGGGTACTCCTACAATGAGCAGTTCTTC. Residues: CASSSATGYSYNEQFF.

The V and J genes are TRBV20-1 and TRBJ2-3; 8 nucleotides match TRBD1. Trimming removed 6 bases from V and 0 bases from J; junction bases left unmatched: 8. There are 15 residues in the CDR3. The germline CDR1 and CDR2 sequences are DFQATT and SNEGSKA (reference sequence). The DNA of the CDR3 is TGCAGTGCAGAAGACAGGGGTGCGAGCACAGATACGCAGTATTTT. Translating gives CSAEDRGASTDTQYF.

The chain couples TRBV7-2 to TRBJ1-2; D is undetermined. Germline V gene lookup returns CDR1 SGHTA and CDR2 FQGNSA. The length of the CDR3 is 12 residues. V was shortened by 1 base and J by 7 bases, with 7 bases between the two germline ends. In nucleotides, the CDR3 is TGTGCCAGCAGCTTAGTTTTAGGTGGCTACACCTTC. This translates into CASSLVLGGYTF.

Ten or more counts support this clonotype. This chain uses TRBV20-1 with TRBJ2-7; 10 positions agree with TRBD2. Per germline, CDR1 DFQATT and CDR2 SNEGSKA (reference sequence). CDR3 length: 13 amino acids. V shed 3 bases and J 3 bases; nucleotides not matched to a gene: 2. CDR3 nucleotide sequence: TGCAGTGCTAGGGCTAGCGGGAGCTACGAGCAGTACTTC. Protein: CSARASGSYEQYF.

The chain couples TRBV5-1 to TRBJ2-5, with TRBD1 as a possible D gene (6 bases). CDR1 and CDR2 from the germline V gene are SGHRS and YFSETQ. V lost 4 bases and J 1 base, leaving 11 bases between the germline ends. The CDR3 covers 14 residues. CDR3 in amino acids: CASSTGTLQETQYF. Written as DNA, the CDR3 is TGCGCCAGCAGCACCGGGACACTCCAAGAGACCCAGTACTTC.

The J gene is TRBJ2-7, the V gene TRBV29-1; D gene unclear. Trimming removed 7 bases from V and 3 bases from J, with 10 bases in between. The CDR3 runs 11 residues. Germline V gives CDR1 SQVTM, CDR2 ANQGSEA. The CDR3 loop is CSGTTDYEQYF. The CDR3 DNA reads as TGCAGCGGTACCACCGACTACGAGCAGTACTTC.

The chain employs TRBV11-2 and TRBJ2-7; D remains unclear. This CDR3 spans 14 amino acids. V was shortened by 1 base and J by 2 bases, with 9 bases between the two germline ends. CDR1 is SGHAT and CDR2 is FQNNGV in the germline V gene. The CDR3 reads CASSLGSTPYEQYF. CDR3 nucleotide sequence: TGTGCCAGCAGCTTAGGGTCCACCCCCTACGAGCAGTACTTC.

This clonotype occurred a few times. The gene calls are TRBV20-1 and TRBJ2-5; D may correspond to TRBD1 or TRBD2 (5 bases each). The CDR3 loop spans 13 amino acids. The V and J ends lost 0 bases and 6 bases respectively, with 11 bases between them. CDR1 and CDR2 from the germline V gene are DFQATT and SNEGSKA (reference sequence). The CDR3 nucleotides read TGCAGTGCTAGAGATCCGGGGCGGCAGACCCAGTACTTC. It translates to CSARDPGRQTQYF.

This chain joins TRBV11-2 and TRBJ2-1; TRBD1 or TRBD2 may be the D gene (5 bases each). V was trimmed by 5 bases and J by 7 bases, leaving 18 bases between them. The CDR3 covers 15 residues. Germline CDR1 and CDR2: SGHAT and FQNNGV. The CDR3 nucleotides read TGTGCCAGCAGCGCGGCCCCCGGGGCGCGGAATGAGCAGTTCTTC. It encodes CASSAAPGARNEQFF.

CDR3 sequence reads: CASSPTGTTGNTIYF. CDR3 DNA: TGTGCCAGCAGCCCGACCGGGACTACTGGAAACACCATATATTTT. The chain has TRBV7-9 and TRBJ1-3; possibly TRBD1 for D (5 bases). CDR1 SEHNR and CDR2 FQNEAQ come from the germline V gene (reference sequence). V was trimmed by 5 bases and J by 2 bases, leaving 13 bases between them. CDR3 length: 15 residues.

This clonotype was counted a few times. The chain uses TRBV20-1 and TRBJ1-1; TRBD1 aligns across 10 bases. This CDR3 region has 15 residues. The V gene's germline CDR1 is DFQATT and CDR2 SNEGSKA (reference sequence). The V and J ends lost 0 bases and 10 bases, in that order; junction bases with no gene match: 11. The CDR3 bases are TGCAGTGCTAGAGATGGGGCGACAGGGGGCGCGGGAGCTTTCTTT. Protein sequence: CSARDGATGGAGAFF.

The chain uses TRBV9 and TRBJ2-5; the match to TRBD2 covers 9 bases. CDR1 is SGDLS, CDR2 YYNGEE, per germline. Unmatched junction bases numbered 11, after V lost 3 bases and J lost 5 bases. The CDR3 consists of 16 residues. The CDR3 loop is CASSGTRLAVMETQYF. CDR3 sequence (DNA): TGTGCCAGCAGCGGGACGCGACTAGCGGTAATGGAGACCCAGTACTTC. The full variable domain, with the rest looked up from reference TRBV9 and TRBJ2-5, is DSGVTQTPKHLITATGQRVTLRCSPRSGDLSVYWYQQSLDQGLQFLIQYYNGEERAKGNILERFSAQQFPDLHSELNLSSLELGDSALYFCASSGTRLAVMETQYFGPGTRLLVL.

The rearrangement links TRBV12-3 or TRBV12-4 to TRBJ2-2; 10 positions match TRBD2. Trimming at V came to 6 bases and at J to 8 bases, leaving 12 bases not matched to a gene. The CDR3 contains 16 residues. The CDR3 spells CASRSLAGAYIGELFF. In nucleotides, the CDR3 is TGTGCCAGCAGATCCCTAGCGGGGGCTTATATAGGGGAGCTGTTTTTT.

The chain couples TRBV12-3 or TRBV12-4 to TRBJ1-2; D not certain. CDR3 length equals 13 residues. The V and J ends lost 1 base and 4 bases respectively, with 7 bases between them. The CDR3 DNA sequence: TGTGCCAGCAGTTTAGGCAGTCTCTATGGCTACACCTTC. Encoded protein: CASSLGSLYGYTF.

The V and J genes are TRBV12-3 or TRBV12-4 and TRBJ1-5; D might be TRBD1 (5 bases). This CDR3 is built from 14 residues. V was clipped by 6 bases and J by 0 bases, with 9 bases between them. The CDR3 protein is CASRATASNQPQHF. In DNA, the CDR3 is TGTGCCAGCAGAGCGACAGCTAGCAATCAGCCCCAGCATTTT.

This clonotype appeared a single time. The chain has TRBV25-1 and TRBJ1-1; D may be TRBD1 (5 bases). The V end lost 7 bases, the J end lost 7 bases, and 7 bases lay between the germline ends. The germline CDR1 and CDR2 sequences are MGHDK and SYGVNS. The CDR3 has 10 amino acids. The CDR3 loop is CASKGSEAFF. The CDR3 bases are TGTGCCAGCAAGGGGAGTGAAGCTTTCTTT.

This clonotype has a handful of counts. The CDR3 region has the DNA TGTGCCAGCAGCTTAATTCTAGCGACAGATACGCAGTATTTT. Its protein product is CASSLILATDTQYF. J is TRBJ2-3 and V is TRBV7-2; the D gene is possibly TRBD2 (6 bases). V was pared by 2 bases and J by 3 bases, with 9 bases between. The CDR3 runs 14 residues. Germline V lookup: CDR1 SGHTA, CDR2 FQGNSA.

Turning to this clonotype: One end of the junction varies from germline; a read error may be responsible. The chain links TRBV12-3 or TRBV12-4 to TRBJ1-2; D uncertain. CDR3 length: 13 residues. CDR3 sequence: CASSLGTPGGCTF. The DNA for the CDR3 is TGTGCCAGCAGTTTAGGTACTCCGGGCGGCTGCACCTTC.

CDR3 sequence reads: CASSLQGGNSPLHF. For the CDR3, the DNA is TGTGCCAGCAGCTTGCAGGGGGGGAATTCACCCCTCCACTTT. This rearrangement joins TRBV11-2 to TRBJ1-6; 7 positions agree with TRBD1. The CDR3 runs 14 residues. Trimming at V came to 3 bases and at J to 7 bases, leaving 3 bases not matched to a gene. Germline lookup yields CDR1 SGHAT and CDR2 FQNNGV.

The chain employs TRBV7-3 and TRBJ2-7; D may match TRBD1 or TRBD2 (6 bases each). V was cut by 5 bases and J by 4 bases, with 21 bases left in between. The CDR3 covers 16 residues. Germline CDR1 reads SGHTA; CDR2 reads FQGTGA. The CDR3 protein is CASSKGGGGSTYEQYF. The CDR3 nucleotides read TGTGCCAGCAGCAAGGGGGGCGGCGGCTCGACATACGAGCAGTACTTC.

V and J are TRBV12-3 or TRBV12-4 and TRBJ2-7; D is perhaps TRBD1 (6 bases). Between the trimmed V and J ends, which lost 1 base and 3 bases, there was a span of 13 bases. This CDR3 spans 15 amino acids. Here the CDR3 DNA reads TGTGCCAGCAGTTTAGGGGTTTTACAGGGCTACGAGCAGTACTTC. It yields the protein CASSLGVLQGYEQYF.

This clonotype occurred a few times. J is TRBJ2-1 and V is TRBV7-2; the match to TRBD1 covers 8 bases. The CDR3 totals 15 residues. Germline CDR1 reads SGHTA; CDR2 reads FQGNSA. V shed 5 bases, J shed 3 bases, and the junction held 6 bases outside the gene matches. As DNA, the CDR3 is TGTGCCAGCAGCCCCGGACAGGGCTACTACAATGAGCAGTTCTTC. Translating it yields CASSPGQGYYNEQFF.

The sample holds a few counts of this clonotype. This chain connects TRBV28 to TRBJ2-7; perhaps TRBD1 as D (6 bases). The length of the CDR3 is 12 residues. With 8 bases removed from V and 6 bases from J, the gap between germline ends came to 14 bases. In germline, CDR1 is MDHEN, CDR2 SYDVKM. DNA of the CDR3: TGTGCCAGCGCCACAACAGGGTTCGAGCAGTACTTC. It is translated as CASATTGFEQYF.

The chain is built from TRBV7-9 and TRBJ1-3, with 8 bases fitting TRBD1. V lost 3 bases, J lost 3 bases, and 10 bases stayed unmatched. Germline V gives CDR1 SEHNR, CDR2 FQNEAQ (reference sequence). The CDR3 has 17 residues. CDR3 sequence reads: CASSFSTGALFGNTIYF. In DNA form, the CDR3 reads TGTGCCAGCAGCTTCTCGACAGGGGCGCTATTTGGAAACACCATATATTTT.